Following are 7 T cell receptor beta chains from one sample sequenced in a study of blood T cell dynamics during melanoma immunotherapy. Time point reported: pre-treatment baseline. Profiling relied on immunoSEQ multiplex PCR, and the TCRdb table lists in-frame clones only, not all of them. The sample records over 20,000 clones, about 90% being singletons. The specimen was blood, collected from a patient treated with checkpoint blockade. Every receptor here comes from a human donor with melanoma.

The genes are TRBV19 and TRBJ1-4; 7 bases match TRBD1. The CDR3 consists of 15 residues. V was pared by 5 bases and J by 5 bases, with 8 bases of the junction left unmatched. Per the germline V gene, CDR1 is LNHDA and CDR2 is SQIVND (reference sequence). CDR3 DNA sequence: TGTGCCAGTAGTCTCCGGGACAGCCTGAATGAAAAACTGTTTTTT. This codes for CASSLRDSLNEKLFF.

The V call is TRBV5-4, the J call TRBJ2-7; possibly TRBD1 for D (5 bases). The germline V gene has CDR1 SGHNT and CDR2 YYREEE (reference sequence). V was clipped by 5 bases and J by 1 base, with 16 bases between them. CDR3 length: 15 amino acids. For the CDR3, the DNA is TGTGCCAGCAGTTTCGAAGGGGCACGTTCCTACGAGCAGTACTTC. Translating it yields CASSFEGARSYEQYF.

The chain carries TRBV7-6 and TRBJ2-3; TRBD1 matches 11 bases. Germline V gives CDR1 SGHVS, CDR2 FNYEAQ. This CDR3 region has 15 residues. V gave up 4 bases and J gave up 2 bases; unmatched junction bases: 2. CDR3 residues: CASSSGQGDTDTQYF. The CDR3 DNA sequence: TGTGCCAGCAGCTCGGGACAGGGGGACACAGATACGCAGTATTTT. Supplemented by reference TRBV7-6 and TRBJ2-3, the full variable domain reads GAGVSQSPRYKVTKRGQDVALRCDPISGHVSLYWYRQALGQGPEFLTYFNYEAQQDKSGLPNDRFSAERPEGSISTLTIQRTEQRDSAMYRCASSSGQGDTDTQYFGPGTRLTVL.

This clone was recorded only once. The V and J genes are TRBV7-8 and TRBJ2-7, with D possibly being TRBD1 or TRBD2 (5 bases each). V shed 2 bases and J shed 6 bases, with 8 bases lying between them. This CDR3 comprises 12 residues. Germline V CDR1 and CDR2: SGHVS, FQNEAQ. The CDR3 spells CASSLNGAEQYF. CDR3 nucleotides: TGTGCCAGCAGCTTAAACGGGGCCGAGCAGTACTTC.

The chain is built from TRBV2 and TRBJ2-1, with D unresolved. The CDR3 spans 15 residues. Germline V gene lookup returns CDR1 SNHLY and CDR2 FYNNEI. Trimming removed 0 bases at V and 7 bases at J, with 13 bases between. The CDR3 nucleotides read TGTGCCAGCAGTGAAGCGCAGATTCCAAGGAATGAGCAGTTCTTC. Its protein product is CASSEAQIPRNEQFF.

The rearrangement uses TRBV6-1 and TRBJ1-2, with D possibly matching TRBD1 (5 bases). The CDR3 runs to 13 residues. Germline V gene data show CDR1 as MNHNS and CDR2 as SASEGT. V was shortened by 0 bases and J by 8 bases, with 10 bases between the two germline ends. CDR3 DNA: TGTGCCAGCAGTGAAGCGGGGGTTAGGGGCTACACCTTC. It is translated as CASSEAGVRGYTF.

With respect to this clone: One end of the junction does not line up with germline, which may come from a read error. The chain recombines TRBV7-2 with TRBJ2-2; maybe TRBD2 (6 bases). CDR1 SGHTA and CDR2 FQGNSA come from the germline V gene. The CDR3 is made up of 16 amino acids. CDR3 DNA sequence: TGTGCCCGCAGGGCCGAGCGGGCCGCGAGTACCGGGGAGCTGTTTTTT. It encodes CARRAERAASTGELFF.